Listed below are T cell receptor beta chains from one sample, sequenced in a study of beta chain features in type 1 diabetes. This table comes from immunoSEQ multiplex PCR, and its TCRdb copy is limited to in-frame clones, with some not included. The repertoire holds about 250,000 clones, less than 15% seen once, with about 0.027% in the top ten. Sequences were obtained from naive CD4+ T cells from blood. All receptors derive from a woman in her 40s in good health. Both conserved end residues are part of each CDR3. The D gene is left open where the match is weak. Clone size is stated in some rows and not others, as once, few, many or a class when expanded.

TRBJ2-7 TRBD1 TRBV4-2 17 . TGTGCCAGCAGCCAGTCCCTAGGGACAGGTGTCCGGTACGAGCAGTACTTC CASSQSLGTGVRYEQYF
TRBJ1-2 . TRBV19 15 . TGTGCCAGTAGTATAGAACTCCCGGGACTGGATGGCTACACCTTC CASSIELPGLDGYTF
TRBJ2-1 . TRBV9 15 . TGTGCCAGCAGCGTAGGGACCAGGGGATACAATGAGCAGTTCTTC CASSVGTRGYNEQFF
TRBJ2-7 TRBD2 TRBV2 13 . TGTGCCAGCTTGGCGAGCGGGAGCTACGAGCAGTACTTC CASLASGSYEQYF
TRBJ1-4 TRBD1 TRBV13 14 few TGTGCCAGCAGCCGACAGGGTCATAATGAAAAACTGTTTTTT CASSRQGHNEKLFF
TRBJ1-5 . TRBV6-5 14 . TGTGCCAGCCGGGAACTCTGGAGCAATCAGCCCCAGCATTTT CASRELWSNQPQHF
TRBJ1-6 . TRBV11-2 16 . TGTGCCAGCAGCTTAGTAAGAGGGCAGGGGAATTCACCCCTCCACTTT CASSLVRGQGNSPLHF
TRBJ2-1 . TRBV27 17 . TGTGCCAGCAGTTTAACCCGATTCCAACAATCCTACAATGAGCAGTTCTTC CASSLTRFQQSYNEQFF
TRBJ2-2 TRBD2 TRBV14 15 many TGTGCCAGCAGCCAAGAGGTCGGGGGGACCGGGGAGCTGTTTTTT CASSQEVGGTGELFF
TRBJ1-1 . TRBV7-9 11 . TGTGCCAGCAGCTCGGGCACTGAAGCTTTCTTT CASSSGTEAFF
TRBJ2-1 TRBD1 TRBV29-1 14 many TGCAGCGTTGGGACCGGGACAGGCTACAATGAGCAGTTCTTC CSVGTGTGYNEQFF
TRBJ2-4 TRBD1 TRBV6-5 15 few TGTGCCAGCAGTAAAACCGGGACAGACAAAAACATTCAGTACTTC CASSKTGTDKNIQYF
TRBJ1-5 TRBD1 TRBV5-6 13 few TGTGCCAGCCAACGACAGGGGTCTCAGCCCCAGCATTTT CASQRQGSQPQHF
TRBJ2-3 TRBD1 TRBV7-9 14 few TGTGCCACGGGACAGGAGCAAAGCACAGATACGCAGTATTTT CATGQEQSTDTQYF
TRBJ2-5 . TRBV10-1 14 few TGCGCCAGCAGTGAGTCGACGGCGGTGGAGACCCAGTACTTC CASSESTAVETQYF
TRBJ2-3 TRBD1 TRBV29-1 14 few TGCAGTTCCGACCCGGGACAGGACACAGATACGCAGTATTTT CSSDPGQDTDTQYF
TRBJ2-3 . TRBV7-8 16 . TGTGCCAGCAGCCCGTCCCGGGACAAGTTCACAGATACGCAGTATTTT CASSPSRDKFTDTQYF
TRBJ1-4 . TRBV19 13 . TGTGCCAGTAGTAAAAGAGCTAATGAAAAACTGTTTTTT CASSKRANEKLFF